This is a list of T cell receptor beta chains from one sample in a study of blood T cell repertoires in COVID-19. Only in-frame clones appear in the TCRdb table, and some are missing; sequencing was by immunoSEQ multiplex PCR. This table holds 170,000 or so clones, around 80% found once. Material for sequencing was peripheral blood. The receptors were sampled from a woman in her thirties or forties with COVID-19, enrolled during active disease. The CDR3 runs from the conserved cysteine through the conserved F or W. The D gene is left open where the match is weak. Clone size is not always given. Where it is, it says once, few, many or a class for expanded clones.

J gene | clone size | D gene | V gene | CDR3 DNA | CDR3 protein
TRBJ2-7 | NA | TRBD2 | TRBV12-3/TRBV12-4 | TGTGCCAGCAGTTATACTAGCGCCTCAGAGCAGTACTTC | CASSYTSASEQYF
TRBJ2-7 | NA | NA | TRBV5-1 | TGCGCCAGCAGCTTGGCAGGATCCTACGAGCAGTACTTC | CASSLAGSYEQYF
TRBJ1-2 | NA | TRBD1 | TRBV7-3 | TGTGCCAGCAGCCTAGGACAGGGCAACTATGGCTACACCTTC | CASSLGQGNYGYTF
TRBJ1-4 | NA | TRBD1 | TRBV2 | TGTGCCAGCATCGGGCAGGGGGCCGAAAAACTGTTTTTT | CASIGQGAEKLFF
TRBJ2-7 | NA | TRBD2 | TRBV5-4 | TGTGCCAGCAGCCTAAGCGGGGTCGAGCAGTACTTC | CASSLSGVEQYF
TRBJ2-7 | NA | NA | TRBV1 | TGCACCAGCAGCCAAGACAAGAATCCAGGTAGGTCCTACGAGCAGTACTTC | CTSSQDKNPGRSYEQYF
TRBJ1-2 | NA | TRBD1 | TRBV5-1 | TGCGCCAGCAGCTCCTGGACAGGGGTAAACTATGGCTACACCTTC | CASSSWTGVNYGYTF
TRBJ1-6 | NA | TRBD1 | TRBV6-5 | TGTGCCAGCAGTTCACCGGGACAGGGTCATTCACCCCTCCACTTT | CASSSPGQGHSPLHF
TRBJ1-5 | NA | NA | TRBV6-6 | TGTGCCAGCAGTTACATGGGGGCCAGCAATCAGCCCCAGCATTTT | CASSYMGASNQPQHF
TRBJ1-1 | once | NA | TRBV29-1 | TGCAGCGTTGGTTCGACGGGGAACACTGAAGCTTTCTTT | CSVGSTGNTEAFF
TRBJ2-3 | NA | TRBD2 | TRBV28 | TGTGCCAGCAGTTTAGAGGGCAGGCTAGCGGGCACAGATACGCAGTATTTT | CASSLEGRLAGTDTQYF
TRBJ1-4 | once | TRBD1 | TRBV3-1/TRBV3-2 | TGTGCCAGCAGCCAAGCAGGGGGGACCAGGTGGGGTGAAAAACTGTTTTTT | CASSQAGGTRWGEKLFF
TRBJ2-5 | NA | TRBD2 | TRBV7-2 | TGTGCCAGCAGCTTAGCACTAGCGGGGGGTCCCCAAGAGACCCAGTACTTC | CASSLALAGGPQETQYF
TRBJ1-5 | NA | NA | TRBV29-1 | TGCAGCGCCCGGTTTGCGGGGGGCGAACAGCCCCAGCATTTT | CSARFAGGEQPQHF
TRBJ2-7 | NA | TRBD1 | TRBV6-5 | TGTGCCAGCAGTTACTCGAGCCAGGGGGTAAACGAGCAGTACTTC | CASSYSSQGVNEQYF
TRBJ1-1 | once | NA | TRBV7-6 | TGTGCCAGCAGCTTAGTTTTGAGCAGGGAGGGTCCTGAAGCTTTCTTT | CASSLVLSREGPEAFF
TRBJ1-6 | NA | NA | TRBV7-9 | TGTGCCAGCAGCGGAGGAAGTGGGTCGCTAGGGACATTCGGGTCACCCCTCCACTTT | CASSGGSGSLGTFGSPLHF
TRBJ2-2 | NA | NA | TRBV21-1 | TGTGCCGTATCACCGGGACAGGGGTTTTTT | CAVSPGQGFF
TRBJ1-6 | few | TRBD1 | TRBV11-2 | TGTGCCAGCAGCTTATACCGAGACAGGGCCTCTTCACCCCTCCACTTT | CASSLYRDRASSPLHF
TRBJ1-3 | NA | NA | TRBV5-1 | TGCGCCAGCAGCTCCGACGGGAGCTCTGGAAACACCATATATTTT | CASSSDGSSGNTIYF
TRBJ2-5 | NA | NA | TRBV27 | TGTGCCAGCAGTTTGGGACAACTAAAAGAGACCCAGTACTTC | CASSLGQLKETQYF
TRBJ1-1 | once | TRBD1 | TRBV18 | TGTGCCAGCTCACCACAGGGACAGACGGGGACTGAAGCTTTCTTT | CASSPQGQTGTEAFF
TRBJ2-3 | NA | TRBD2 | TRBV20-1 | TGCAGTGCTAGTAAGGCGGGGGACAGCACAGATACGCAGTATTTT | CSASKAGDSTDTQYF
TRBJ1-4 | NA | NA | TRBV4-2 | TGTGCCAGCAGCCAAGAAGCAGGGACTAATGAAAAACTGTTTTTT | CASSQEAGTNEKLFF
TRBJ2-6 | NA | NA | TRBV3-1/TRBV3-2 | TGTGCCAGCAGCCCAAGGAGGGCAGGGCTGTCTGGGGCCAACGTCCTGACTTTC | CASSPRRAGLSGANVLTF
TRBJ1-3 | NA | NA | TRBV7-8 | TGTGCCAGCAGCTTAGCACAGAGCTCTGGAAACACCATATATTTT | CASSLAQSSGNTIYF
TRBJ2-1 | NA | TRBD1 | TRBV13 | TGTGCCAGCAGCTCCCCGGGACAGGGCCGGGGGAATGAGCAGTTCTTC | CASSSPGQGRGNEQFF
TRBJ1-1 | NA | NA | TRBV15 | TGTGCCACCAGCAGACCCCCAGGACCCAGGGACACTGAAGCTTTCTTT | CATSRPPGPRDTEAFF
TRBJ2-1 | NA | TRBD1 | TRBV4-1 | TGCGCCAGCAGCCAAGAGGGACCGGGACAGGGGGTTTTCGGGGGTCAGTTCTTC | CASSQEGPGQGVFGGQFF
TRBJ2-7 | few | TRBD2 | TRBV28 | TGTGCCAGCAGTGGGGGGACTAGCGGAGACTACGAGCAGTACTTC | CASSGGTSGDYEQYF
TRBJ1-3 | NA | TRBD1 | TRBV7-6 | TGTGCCAGCAGCGACCCGGGACAGAACTCTGGAAACACCATATATTTT | CASSDPGQNSGNTIYF
TRBJ1-3 | NA | NA | TRBV12-3/TRBV12-4 | TGTGCCAGCAGTTTTCCGGGGTTGGGCACCATATATTTT | CASSFPGLGTIYF
TRBJ1-2 | NA | NA | TRBV10-2 | TGCGCCAGCGGGGGGTCTTTGGGCTACACCTTC | CASGGSLGYTF
TRBJ2-7 | many | NA | TRBV14 | TGTGCCAGCAGCCCCTTGGGAGGTGCATACGAGCAGTACTTC | CASSPLGGAYEQYF
TRBJ1-1 | NA | NA | TRBV27 | TGTGCCACCTTTGACAGTGCAATGAACACTGAAGCTTTCTTT | CATFDSAMNTEAFF
TRBJ2-3 | NA | NA | TRBV19 | TGTGCCAGTAGTATAGGACTAGCAGATACGCAGTATTTT | CASSIGLADTQYF
TRBJ2-7 | NA | NA | TRBV3-1/TRBV3-2 | TGTGCCAGCCGAGGGTTCCACGAGCAGTACTTC | CASRGFHEQYF
TRBJ2-3 | NA | NA | TRBV19 | TGTGCCAGTAGTATTTCTCCGGGGGGCACAGATACGCAGTATTTT | CASSISPGGTDTQYF
TRBJ2-7 | NA | NA | TRBV11-2 | TGTGCCAGCAGCCGAGGGTCTAATTACGAGCAGTACTTC | CASSRGSNYEQYF
TRBJ1-2 | once | TRBD1 | TRBV11-3 | TGTGCCAGCACCTTGACAGGGGATGGCTACACCTTC | CASTLTGDGYTF
TRBJ1-1 | NA | NA | TRBV18 | TGTGCCAGCTCACCTGATCCGGGGAACACTGAAGCTTTCTTT | CASSPDPGNTEAFF
TRBJ1-5 | once | NA | TRBV25-1 | TGTGCCAGCAGTGAACCGGGAGGCAATCAGCCCCAGCATTTT | CASSEPGGNQPQHF
TRBJ1-6 | NA | NA | TRBV2 | TGTGCCAGCATTCGAAGAACAGGGATTAATAATTCACCCCTCCACTTT | CASIRRTGINNSPLHF
TRBJ1-6 | many | TRBD1 | TRBV6-2/TRBV6-3 | TGTGCCAGCAATTACGGGACAGCGAATTCACCCCTCCACTTT | CASNYGTANSPLHF
TRBJ1-1 | NA | NA | TRBV28 | TGTGCCACCCAAAAGTGGCAATCGGGTATGAACACTGAAGCTTTCTTT | CATQKWQSGMNTEAFF
TRBJ2-1 | few | NA | TRBV7-2 | TGTGCCAGCAGCTTATACAGCAGCTCCTACAATGAGCAGTTCTTC | CASSLYSSSYNEQFF
TRBJ1-1 | NA | TRBD1 | TRBV27 | TGTGCCAGCAGTTATCAGGACAGGGGCGTAGGGGCGAGGGACACTGAAGCTTTCTTT | CASSYQDRGVGARDTEAFF
TRBJ1-1 | few | NA | TRBV29-1 | TGCAGCGTTCGTCGGCAGCGAGACACTGAAGCTTTCTTT | CSVRRQRDTEAFF
TRBJ1-5 | NA | TRBD1 | TRBV11-2 | TGTGCCAGCAGCTTAACAGGGGACCAGCCCCAGCATTTT | CASSLTGDQPQHF
TRBJ1-3 | NA | NA | TRBV6-2/TRBV6-3 | TGTGCCAGCAGTCGGGGGGGAAACACCATATATTTT | CASSRGGNTIYF
TRBJ1-5 | NA | NA | TRBV30 | TGTGCCTTCCCCCGGGTTCCACCGAGACAGCCCCAGCATTTT | CAFPRVPPRQPQHF
TRBJ2-3 | NA | TRBD2 | TRBV12-5 | TGTGCTAGTGGTGCTAGCGGGGGGTACACAGATACGCAGTATTTT | CASGASGGYTDTQYF
TRBJ2-7 | NA | NA | TRBV3-1/TRBV3-2 | TGTGCCAGCAGCGTAACGACTAACGAGCAGTACTTC | CASSVTTNEQYF
TRBJ2-3 | once | TRBD2 | TRBV27 | TGTGCCAGCAGTCTACAAATCGGGACTAGCGGGAGGGAACAAAGCACAGATACGCAGTATTTT | CASSLQIGTSGREQSTDTQYF
TRBJ2-1 | NA | NA | TRBV19 | TGTGCCAGTACGGACTCCTGGCGAAATGAGCAGTTCTTC | CASTDSWRNEQFF
TRBJ1-1 | NA | TRBD1 | TRBV19 | TGTGCCAGTAGTATCACCCTCCCTGACAGGGGAAACACTGAAGCTTTCTTT | CASSITLPDRGNTEAFF
TRBJ1-2 | NA | NA | TRBV7-3 | TGTGCCAGCAGCTTAAAACTTGGGTCGCGGTATGGCTACACCTTC | CASSLKLGSRYGYTF